This T cell receptor (beta chain) was retrieved from a study of blood T cell repertoires in COVID-19. About the research overall: Material from acute and convalescent COVID-19 was sourced from the United States, Italy and Spain. In each case, the material was cDNA or gDNA derived from T cells, B-cell-depleted T cells, or PBMCs.

Germline CDR1 reads KGHSH; CDR2 reads LQKENI. V was shortened by 0 bases and J by 3 bases, with 11 bases between the two germline ends. The CDR3 is 15 residues long. TCRdb's copy holds only in-frame clones and misses some; the assay was immunoSEQ multiplex PCR. The profile shows 200,000 to 250,000 clones, about 88% of them singletons. The sequence was collected from a middle-aged woman who had recovered from COVID-19. Sequencing was carried out using peripheral blood. The V and J genes are TRBV18 and TRBJ2-5, with a tentative D call TRBD1 (6 bases). DNA for the CDR3: TGTGCCAGCTCACCACCAGTGACAGGCAAAGAGACCCAGTACTTC. Translated: CASSPPVTGKETQYF. The entire variable domain, with the rest obtained from reference TRBV18 and TRBJ2-5, is as follows: NAGVMQNPRHLVRRRGQEARLRCSPMKGHSHVYWYRQLPEEGLKFMVYLQKENIIDESGMPKERFSAEFPKEGPSILRIQQVVRGDSAAYFCASSPPVTGKETQYFGPGTRLLVL.